This T cell receptor (beta chain) was recovered during a study of blood T cell repertoires in COVID-19. About the study: The United States, Italy and Spain were the sources of the acute and convalescent COVID-19 samples. T cells, B-cell-depleted T cells, or PBMCs supplied cDNA or gDNA.

Profiled with immunoSEQ multiplex PCR; TCRdb holds only in-frame clones, not every one. The sample carries 310,000 or so clones, 87% recorded once. Cohort 3 donors were reported recovered after two negative PCRs, clearance, or symptom resolution. The CDR3 contains 15 residues. Germline loops: CDR1 SGHNT, CDR2 YYREEE (reference sequence). The V and J ends lost 5 bases and 7 bases, in that order; junction bases with no gene match: 6. This clonotype was obtained from a woman under 30 who had recovered from COVID-19. The sample consisted of PBMCs or T cells enriched from blood (not recorded which). The rearrangement uses TRBV5-4 and TRBJ2-1; TRBD2 matches 13 bases. The CDR3 loop is CASRTGLAGVNEQFF. As DNA, the CDR3 is TGTGCCAGCAGGACCGGACTAGCGGGGGTAAATGAGCAGTTCTTC.